These 7 T cell receptor beta chains came from one sample sequenced in a study of blood T cells in healthy people across ages. A second PCR of 7 to 11 cycles used a sample-barcoded 5' primer and a J-beta primer mix. TCRdb ran MiXCR on the 5' RACE reads and lists one entry per CDR3 protein. The sample records roughly 1,300,000 distinct CDR3 sequences, almost 60% being singletons. The sequencing sample was made of blood. Every receptor here comes from a man younger than 30 in good health.

The rearrangement joins TRBV25-1 to TRBJ1-5, with 8 bases aligning to TRBD1. V lost 5 bases, J lost 3 bases, and 9 bases stayed unmatched. Germline V lookup: CDR1 MGHDK, CDR2 SYGVNS. The CDR3 consists of 16 residues. In DNA, the CDR3 is TGTGCCAGCAGTCCGCCCGGGACAGGCTACAATCAGCCCCAGCATTTT. Translation gives CASSPPGTGYNQPQHF.

The V and J genes are TRBV27 and TRBJ1-2; 7 bases line up with TRBD1. CDR1 is MNHEY and CDR2 is SMNVEV in the germline V gene (reference sequence). The trim removed 6 bases at V and 3 bases at J, leaving 7 bases unmatched. This CDR3 has 14 residues. In DNA, the CDR3 is TGTGCCAGCAGGCCGACAGGGATTGACTATGGCTACACCTTC. It specifies CASRPTGIDYGYTF.

The chain carries TRBV20-1 and TRBJ1-3, with D perhaps TRBD1 (5 bases). Trimming pared 2 bases from V and 8 bases from J, leaving 10 bases between. The length of the CDR3 is 12 residues. Germline V gene sequence: CDR1 DFQATT, CDR2 SNEGSKA (reference sequence). The CDR3 bases are TGCAGTGCTAGACCCCGCAGGGACACCATATATTTT. Translation: CSARPRRDTIYF.

The rearrangement joins TRBV29-1 to TRBJ2-3; 9 nucleotides agree with TRBD2. The CDR3 consists of 15 residues. Germline assignment: CDR1 SQVTM and CDR2 ANQGSEA. J was trimmed by 1 base and V by 6 bases; bases with no gene match: 8. The CDR3 reads CSVYASGMGTDTQYF. The CDR3 DNA follows: TGCAGCGTCTACGCTAGCGGGATGGGCACAGATACGCAGTATTTT.

The V gene is TRBV7-6, the J gene TRBJ2-5, with 12 nucleotides matching TRBD2. Germline V gene data show CDR1 as SGHVS and CDR2 as FNYEAQ. The length of the CDR3 is 16 residues. The trim removed 4 bases at V and 2 bases at J, leaving 5 bases unmatched. The CDR3, as DNA: TGTGCCAGCAGCTATATCCTAGCGGGGGGGCAAGAGACCCAGTACTTC. It codes for CASSYILAGGQETQYF.

This clonotype has more than one count but fewer than ten. This sequence joins TRBV18 and TRBJ2-7, with unresolved D. Looked up from germline, CDR1 is KGHSH and CDR2 is LQKENI. The CDR3 loop spans 14 amino acids. The V gene lost 1 base and the J gene lost 4 bases, with 11 bases spanning the gap. CDR3 nucleotides: TGTGCCAGCTCACCACGGCCAAAGGATTACGAGCAGTACTTC. It is translated as CASSPRPKDYEQYF.

A few counts support this clonotype. The chain is built from TRBV4-1 and TRBJ2-4, with TRBD2 matching over 7 bases. The closer fit of TRBJ2-7 to the DNA end suggests the J call may be wrong. The length of the CDR3 is 14 residues. Per germline, CDR1 MGHRA and CDR2 YSYEKL. The CDR3 loop is CASSQPAGPHEQYF. CDR3 coding DNA: TGCGCCAGCAGCCAACCAGCGGGGCCCCACGAGCAGTACTTC.